The clone carrying this TCR beta chain came up a few times. This specimen belongs to a study of T cells after yellow fever vaccination. One entry per CDR3 protein results from TCRdb running MiXCR on the 5' RACE reads. In the table there are some 96,000 distinct CDR3 sequences, 8% to 10% of which are singletons. Points from the study as a whole: Researchers noted that a small share of clonotypes showed up in both CD4 and CD8 compartments. A weaker but faster secondary response was observed, peaking on day 5 versus 15.

Germline loops: CDR1 SGHAT, CDR2 FQNNGV. This CDR3 contains 13 residues. Trimming took 8 bases from V and 3 from J; bases not matched to a gene: 4. This receptor was obtained from a man in his late teens or twenties who received the YFV17D yellow fever vaccine. The material was CD8+ T cells not binding an NS4B(214-222) dextramer, sorted from PBMCs, obtained around 16 days after the first yellow fever vaccination. The chain carries TRBV11-2 and TRBJ2-7, with 10 nucleotides matching TRBD1. The CDR3 here is CASDDRGLYEQYF. The CDR3, as DNA: TGTGCCAGCGACGACAGGGGGCTCTACGAGCAGTACTTC.